Listed below are T cell receptor beta chains from one sample, sequenced in a study of blood T cell repertoires in COVID-19. Produced via immunoSEQ multiplex PCR; TCRdb's table is partial and in-frame only. Altogether under 300,000 clones are present, 83% being singletons, with the ten largest covering around 4.5%. The sequenced sample consisted of peripheral blood. The receptor source for this set is a man in his sixties who had recovered from COVID-19. Both conserved end residues are part of each CDR3. Fields, in order: CDR3 length, V gene, clone size, D gene, J gene, CDR3 protein, CDR3 DNA. D genes are given only for firm matches. A row's size may be missing; if present it is once, few, many or a size class.

length: 13
V: TRBV2
size: -
D: -
J: TRBJ1-1
CDR3: CAIKFSWNTEAFF
DNA: TGTGCCATCAAGTTCAGTTGGAACACTGAAGCTTTCTTT

length: 17
V: TRBV4-1
size: few
D: TRBD1
J: TRBJ1-4
CDR3: CASSQDPGGMVNEKLFF
DNA: TGCGCCAGCAGCCAAGATCCAGGGGGCATGGTTAATGAAAAACTGTTTTTT

length: 13
V: TRBV10-3
size: -
D: -
J: TRBJ2-2
CDR3: CAISVLVTGELFF
DNA: TGTGCCATCAGTGTACTGGTCACCGGGGAGCTGTTTTTT

length: 17
V: TRBV6-1
size: once
D: TRBD2
J: TRBJ2-4
CDR3: CASSESATSGPWDIQYF
DNA: TGTGCCAGCAGTGAATCGGCGACTAGCGGGCCGTGGGACATTCAGTACTTC

length: 16
V: TRBV15
size: -
D: -
J: TRBJ1-3
CDR3: CATSRVVGAAGNTIYF
DNA: TGTGCCACCAGCAGAGTCGTGGGGGCAGCAGGAAACACCATATATTTT

length: 16
V: TRBV19
size: -
D: -
J: TRBJ2-6
CDR3: CASSIQGGSGANVLTF
DNA: TGTGCCAGTAGTATCCAGGGTGGCTCTGGGGCCAACGTCCTGACTTTC

length: 15
V: TRBV6-5
size: -
D: -
J: TRBJ1-6
CDR3: CASKGGTTYNSPLHF
DNA: TGTGCCAGCAAAGGGGGAACGACCTATAATTCACCCCTCCACTTT

length: 15
V: TRBV7-8
size: -
D: TRBD1
J: TRBJ1-1
CDR3: CASSEQTGGDTEAFF
DNA: TGTGCCAGCAGCGAACAAACAGGGGGAGATACTGAAGCTTTCTTT

length: 14
V: TRBV7-2
size: -
D: TRBD1
J: TRBJ1-5
CDR3: CASSPDRGTGPQHF
DNA: TGTGCCAGCAGCCCTGACAGGGGGACTGGGCCCCAGCATTTT

length: 16
V: TRBV5-1
size: -
D: TRBD1
J: TRBJ2-5
CDR3: CASSLGGQGRQETQYF
DNA: TGCGCCAGCAGCTTGGGGGGACAGGGGAGGCAAGAGACCCAGTACTTC

length: 18
V: TRBV9
size: -
D: TRBD2
J: TRBJ2-5
CDR3: CASSVGPTSGGAGETQYF
DNA: TGTGCCAGCAGCGTAGGGCCGACTAGCGGGGGGGCCGGAGAGACCCAGTACTTC

length: 13
V: TRBV14
size: -
D: -
J: TRBJ1-1
CDR3: CASSQDLVREAFF
DNA: TGTGCCAGCAGCCAAGACTTAGTCCGGGAAGCTTTCTTT

length: 16
V: TRBV29-1
size: -
D: TRBD2
J: TRBJ2-7
CDR3: CSVEARGAGDSAEQYF
DNA: TGCAGCGTTGAAGCAAGAGGTGCGGGAGATTCAGCCGAGCAGTACTTC

length: 15
V: TRBV6-4
size: -
D: TRBD1
J: TRBJ2-1
CDR3: CASSGDRGLNNEQFF
DNA: TGTGCCAGCAGTGGGGACAGGGGGCTCAACAATGAGCAGTTCTTC

length: 16
V: TRBV27
size: -
D: TRBD1
J: TRBJ2-1
CDR3: CASIRSGTGVGNEQFF
DNA: TGTGCCAGCATAAGGTCCGGGACAGGGGTGGGTAATGAGCAGTTCTTC

length: 16
V: TRBV7-8
size: -
D: -
J: TRBJ2-7
CDR3: CASSLGGQGRGYEQYF
DNA: TGTGCCAGCAGCTTAGGTGGTCAGGGGAGAGGCTACGAGCAGTACTTC

length: 17
V: TRBV27
size: -
D: TRBD2
J: TRBJ2-1
CDR3: CASSPIALAGDVNEQFF
DNA: TGTGCCAGTTCCCCTATCGCGCTAGCGGGGGATGTAAATGAGCAGTTCTTC

length: 15
V: TRBV2
size: -
D: TRBD1
J: TRBJ2-7
CDR3: CASSETGDRGFEQYF
DNA: TGTGCCAGCAGTGAAACCGGGGACAGGGGTTTCGAGCAGTACTTC

length: 16
V: TRBV4-2
size: -
D: TRBD2
J: TRBJ2-3
CDR3: CASSQGSSGYTDTQYF
DNA: TGTGCCAGCAGCCAAGGAAGTAGCGGGTACACAGATACGCAGTATTTT

length: 14
V: TRBV5-1
size: few
D: TRBD1
J: TRBJ1-4
CDR3: CASSQLTGSEKLFF
DNA: TGCGCCAGCAGCCAACTGACAGGGAGTGAAAAACTGTTTTTT

length: 14
V: TRBV29-1
size: -
D: -
J: TRBJ2-5
CDR3: CSVGSGELQETQYF
DNA: TGCAGCGTTGGTAGCGGAGAACTTCAAGAGACCCAGTACTTC

length: 13
V: TRBV6-6
size: -
D: -
J: TRBJ1-1
CDR3: CASSQGKNTEAFF
DNA: TGTGCCAGCAGTCAGGGGAAGAACACTGAAGCTTTCTTT

length: 16
V: TRBV5-4
size: -
D: TRBD1
J: TRBJ2-5
CDR3: CASSLKGQGYQETQYF
DNA: TGTGCCAGCAGCCTAAAAGGACAGGGGTACCAAGAGACCCAGTACTTC

length: 19
V: TRBV7-2
size: -
D: -
J: TRBJ2-2
CDR3: CASSYDGGRFRTNTGELFF
DNA: TGTGCCAGCAGCTACGATGGTGGCAGATTTCGAACGAACACCGGGGAGCTGTTTTTT

length: 17
V: TRBV4-1
size: -
D: TRBD2
J: TRBJ2-4
CDR3: CASSPSGTLGAKNIQYF
DNA: TGCGCCAGCAGCCCCAGCGGGACTCTCGGCGCCAAAAACATTCAGTACTTC

length: 18
V: TRBV5-1
size: -
D: TRBD2
J: TRBJ2-1
CDR3: CASSTGLAGGRSYNEQFF
DNA: TGCGCCAGCAGCACGGGACTAGCGGGAGGGAGATCCTACAATGAGCAGTTCTTC

length: 18
V: TRBV27
size: -
D: TRBD2
J: TRBJ2-1
CDR3: CASSRTGLAGGRKQVQFF
DNA: TGTGCCAGCAGCCGTACGGGGTTAGCGGGAGGCCGAAAACAAGTGCAGTTCTTC

length: 16
V: TRBV15
size: -
D: -
J: TRBJ2-7
CDR3: CATSRDLPSATYEQYF
DNA: TGTGCCACCAGCAGAGATCTTCCTAGCGCGACCTACGAGCAGTACTTC

length: 16
V: TRBV14
size: -
D: TRBD2
J: TRBJ2-1
CDR3: CASSPPGTSGGFEQFF
DNA: TGTGCCAGCAGCCCACCCGGGACTAGCGGAGGTTTTGAGCAGTTCTTC

length: 14
V: TRBV5-1
size: few
D: -
J: TRBJ1-4
CDR3: CASSLGQAREKLFF
DNA: TGCGCCAGCAGCTTGGGACAGGCAAGGGAAAAACTGTTTTTT

length: 16
V: TRBV10-3
size: -
D: TRBD2
J: TRBJ2-1
CDR3: CAISAPGTKMFNEQFF
DNA: TGTGCCATCAGTGCTCCCGGGACTAAAATGTTCAATGAGCAGTTCTTC

length: 16
V: TRBV5-1
size: -
D: -
J: TRBJ2-3
CDR3: CASSFFGGQSTDTQYF
DNA: TGCGCCAGCAGCTTCTTCGGGGGGCAGAGCACAGATACGCAGTATTTT

length: 16
V: TRBV3-1/TRBV3-2
size: once
D: TRBD1
J: TRBJ1-2
CDR3: CASSQGPGTGGYGYTF
DNA: TGTGCCAGCAGCCAAGGCCCCGGGACAGGGGGCTATGGCTACACCTTC

length: 17
V: TRBV11-3
size: -
D: TRBD1
J: TRBJ2-6
CDR3: CASSLGGRGPGANVLTF
DNA: TGTGCCAGCAGCTTAGGCGGCAGGGGGCCTGGGGCCAACGTCCTGACTTTC

length: 15
V: TRBV18
size: -
D: -
J: TRBJ1-1
CDR3: CASSPSAGQNTEAFF
DNA: TGTGCCAGCTCCCCGTCCGCAGGGCAGAACACTGAAGCTTTCTTT

length: 16
V: TRBV28
size: -
D: -
J: TRBJ2-5
CDR3: CASSLITLRDQETQYF
DNA: TGTGCCAGCAGTTTAATAACTCTTCGGGACCAAGAGACCCAGTACTTC

length: 15
V: TRBV9
size: -
D: TRBD1
J: TRBJ1-2
CDR3: CASSGQGRLDYGYTF
DNA: TGTGCCAGCAGCGGACAGGGTAGACTCGACTATGGCTACACCTTC

length: 17
V: TRBV7-2
size: few
D: TRBD1
J: TRBJ2-7
CDR3: CASSPRPGQGGSYEQYF
DNA: TGTGCCAGCAGCCCCCGTCCCGGACAGGGGGGGTCCTACGAGCAGTACTTC

length: 15
V: TRBV5-1
size: -
D: TRBD1
J: TRBJ1-3
CDR3: CASSPTGGSGNTIYF
DNA: TGCGCCAGCAGCCCAACAGGGGGCTCTGGAAACACCATATATTTT

length: 15
V: TRBV28
size: -
D: TRBD2
J: TRBJ2-1
CDR3: CASSSRSGRTNEQFF
DNA: TGTGCCAGCAGTAGCCGTAGCGGGAGAACGAATGAGCAGTTCTTC

length: 15
V: TRBV19
size: -
D: TRBD2
J: TRBJ2-5
CDR3: CASSIGGTRIETQYF
DNA: TGTGCCAGTAGTATTGGGGGGACTAGGATCGAGACCCAGTACTTC

length: 17
V: TRBV11-2
size: -
D: TRBD1
J: TRBJ1-2
CDR3: CASSLGVMGQGSYGYTF
DNA: TGTGCCAGCAGCTTAGGGGTTATGGGACAGGGGTCCTATGGCTACACCTTC

length: 13
V: TRBV7-9
size: -
D: -
J: TRBJ2-7
CDR3: CASSQGLLNEQYF
DNA: TGTGCCAGCAGCCAAGGACTACTTAACGAGCAGTACTTC

length: 15
V: TRBV7-6
size: -
D: -
J: TRBJ2-3
CDR3: CASSETGASTDTQYF
DNA: TGTGCCAGCAGCGAAACAGGCGCTAGCACAGATACGCAGTATTTT

length: 15
V: TRBV4-2
size: -
D: -
J: TRBJ2-3
CDR3: CASSQALGYTDTQYF
DNA: TGTGCCAGCAGCCAAGCCCTAGGATACACAGATACGCAGTATTTT

length: 14
V: TRBV14
size: -
D: -
J: TRBJ1-1
CDR3: CASSQRGRNTEAFF
DNA: TGTGCCAGCAGCCAACGGGGGAGGAACACTGAAGCTTTCTTT

length: 14
V: TRBV29-1
size: -
D: TRBD1
J: TRBJ2-2
CDR3: CSVGIGGSTGELFF
DNA: TGCAGCGTTGGCATAGGGGGCAGTACCGGGGAGCTGTTTTTT

length: 16
V: TRBV5-8
size: -
D: -
J: TRBJ1-4
CDR3: CASSFHQGSANEKLFF
DNA: TGTGCCAGCAGCTTCCACCAGGGCTCGGCTAATGAAAAACTGTTTTTT

length: 14
V: TRBV10-2
size: -
D: -
J: TRBJ1-3
CDR3: CASSESRIGNTIYF
DNA: TGCGCCAGCAGTGAGTCGAGGATAGGAAACACCATATATTTT

length: 15
V: TRBV30
size: once
D: TRBD2
J: TRBJ2-1
CDR3: CAWARLASSYNEQFF
DNA: TGTGCCTGGGCAAGACTAGCCAGCTCCTACAATGAGCAGTTCTTC

length: 15
V: TRBV10-3
size: -
D: -
J: TRBJ2-2
CDR3: CACEGGAANTGELFF
DNA: TGTGCCTGCGAGGGCGGGGCCGCGAACACCGGGGAGCTGTTTTTT

length: 15
V: TRBV5-1
size: -
D: TRBD1
J: TRBJ1-1
CDR3: CARRGPTGVDTEAFF
DNA: TGCGCCAGACGAGGACCGACAGGGGTCGACACTGAAGCTTTCTTT

length: 17
V: TRBV19
size: -
D: -
J: TRBJ2-5
CDR3: CASSRPPTGSQEETQYF
DNA: TGTGCCAGTAGTCGGCCCCCTACAGGTTCGCAGGAGGAGACCCAGTACTTC

length: 15
V: TRBV9
size: -
D: TRBD1
J: TRBJ2-5
CDR3: CASSVATGGEETQYF
DNA: TGTGCCAGCAGCGTAGCAACAGGGGGCGAGGAGACCCAGTACTTC

length: 15
V: TRBV7-6
size: -
D: -
J: TRBJ2-1
CDR3: CASSATTRSYNEQFF
DNA: TGTGCCAGCAGCGCCACTACCCGCTCCTACAATGAGCAGTTCTTC